Shown below are 8 T cell receptor beta chains from a single sample sequenced in a study of shared clonotypes between healthy human individuals. Clones were sequenced by immunoSEQ multiplex PCR, and TCRdb holds only the in-frame ones, with some missing. Of about 2.5 million clones listed, 85% to 95% are singletons. The specimen sequenced was naive CD4+ T cells from PBMCs. Subset described: CD45RA+ positively selected. The origin of the receptors is a man between 18 and 35 years old in good health. Some clones in this sample may be carry-over from other donors' samples.

The chain employs TRBV28 and TRBJ1-1; D gene ambiguous. CDR3 length: 12 amino acids. Germline CDR1 reads MDHEN; CDR2 reads SYDVKM. With 8 bases removed from V and 3 bases from J, the gap between germline ends came to 10 bases. In DNA, the CDR3 is TGTGCCAGCCGGGTCGGGGACACTGAAGCTTTCTTT. Translating it yields CASRVGDTEAFF.

V and J are TRBV4-1 and TRBJ1-2, with 7 positions matching TRBD1. This CDR3 comprises 16 residues. V lost 1 base and J lost 7; bases outside the gene matches: 12. Germline CDR1 reads MGHRA; CDR2 reads YSYEKL. CDR3 protein: CASSQGSGGRIGGYTF. The CDR3 nucleotides are TGCGCCAGCAGCCAAGGCTCAGGGGGGAGAATAGGTGGCTACACCTTC.

This clone was counted a few times. The V call is TRBV18, the J call TRBJ2-7; 8 nucleotides agree with TRBD1. The CDR3 covers 14 residues. J was trimmed by 5 bases and V by 1 base; bases with no gene match: 4. CDR1 is KGHSH and CDR2 is LQKENI in the germline V gene. The CDR3 DNA sequence: TGTGCCAGCTCACCACGGACAGGGCCTGACGAGCAGTACTTC. Translation gives CASSPRTGPDEQYF.

The J gene is TRBJ1-5, the V gene TRBV5-1, with D possibly TRBD1 on 5 matching bases. The V and J ends lost 0 bases and 3 bases respectively, with 10 bases between them. The length of the CDR3 is 15 residues. CDR1 SGHRS and CDR2 YFSETQ come from the germline V gene. The CDR3 reads CASSLEGLLNQPQHF. For the CDR3, the DNA is TGCGCCAGCAGCTTGGAGGGACTCCTCAATCAGCCCCAGCATTTT.

This clone was seen once. The V gene is TRBV7-9, the J gene TRBJ2-1; D not resolved. The CDR3 runs to 11 residues. The germline V and J ends were trimmed by 5 bases and 8 bases, with 7 bases remaining between them. Germline CDR1 and CDR2: SEHNR and FQNEAQ (reference sequence). The CDR3 sequence is CASSRRYEQFF. The DNA for the CDR3 is TGTGCCAGCAGCCGACGGTATGAGCAGTTCTTC.

The chain links TRBV5-1 to TRBJ2-7; 9 nucleotides line up with TRBD2. J was trimmed by 6 bases and V by 2 bases; bases with no gene match: 9. CDR1 SGHRS and CDR2 YFSETQ come from the germline V gene. The CDR3 consists of 15 residues. The CDR3 DNA is TGCGCCAGCAGCTTCCAGGCTAGCGGGAATGGCGAGCAGTACTTC. Protein product: CASSFQASGNGEQYF.

The V and J genes are TRBV11-2 and TRBJ1-2; TRBD1 matches 9 bases. The CDR3 is 16 amino acids. V dropped 5 bases and J dropped 0; count of bases not matched to a gene: 7. Germline V gene sequence: CDR1 SGHAT, CDR2 FQNNGV. DNA of the CDR3: TGTGCCAGCAGCCCATACAGGGGGCCCTCTAACTATGGCTACACCTTC. It is translated as CASSPYRGPSNYGYTF.

V gene TRBV27 combines with J gene TRBJ2-7; D perhaps matches TRBD1 (6 bases). The CDR3 runs to 15 residues. The V and J ends lost 0 bases and 2 bases respectively, with 11 bases between them. Germline lookup yields CDR1 MNHEY and CDR2 SMNVEV (reference sequence). The CDR3 DNA reads as TGTGCCAGCAGTTTATCGGCAGGGGCGCCCTACGAGCAGTACTTC. Protein product: CASSLSAGAPYEQYF.